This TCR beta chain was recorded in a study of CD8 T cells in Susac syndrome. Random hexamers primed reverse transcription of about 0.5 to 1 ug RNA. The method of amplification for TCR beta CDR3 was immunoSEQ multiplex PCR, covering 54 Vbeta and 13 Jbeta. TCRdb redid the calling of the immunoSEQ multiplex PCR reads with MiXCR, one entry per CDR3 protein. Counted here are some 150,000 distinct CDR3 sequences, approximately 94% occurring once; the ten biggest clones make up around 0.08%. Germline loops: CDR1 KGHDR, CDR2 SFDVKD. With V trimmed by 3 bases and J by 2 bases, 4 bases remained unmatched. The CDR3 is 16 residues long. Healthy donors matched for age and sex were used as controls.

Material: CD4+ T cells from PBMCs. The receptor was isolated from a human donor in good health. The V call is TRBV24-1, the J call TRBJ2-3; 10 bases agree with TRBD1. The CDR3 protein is CATSDRTGGTTDTQYF. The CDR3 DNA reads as TGTGCCACCAGTGATCGGACAGGGGGAACCACAGATACGCAGTATTTT.